Shown below are 10 T cell receptor beta chains from a single sample sequenced in a study of regulatory T cells in long-lasting Graves disease. Construction of TCR beta libraries relied on iRepertoire HTBI primers and on Arm-PCR targeting CDR3 regions. TCRdb used MiXCR to reprocess the multiplex PCR reads, holding one entry per CDR3 protein. The table shows around 450,000 distinct CDR3 sequences, with 20% to 25% occurring only once. Noted time point: persistent/refractory GD, antithyroid drugs over 5 years with positive TRAb. From RNA extracted from PBMCs, the TCR library was made. The source was peripheral blood mononuclear cells (PBMCs), collected when the disease was refractory, from a patient treated with antithyroid drugs. These TCRs come from a female donor with Graves disease.

This clonotype was found many times. The V call is TRBV12-3 or TRBV12-4, the J call TRBJ1-5, with D possibly matching TRBD1 (6 bases). The CDR3 loop spans 14 amino acids. Trimming shortened V by 7 bases and J by 5 bases, and 15 bases separated the two germline ends. CDR3 DNA sequence: TGTGCCAGCACCCTCCGGCGGGGGCATCAGCCCCAGCATTTT. It is translated as CASTLRRGHQPQHF.

There are many counts of this clonotype. This rearrangement joins TRBV20-1 to TRBJ1-1; D is undetermined. The ends were cut back, 0 bases at V and 9 bases at J, with 11 bases in the middle. CDR3 size: 12 residues. Germline loops: CDR1 DFQATT, CDR2 SNEGSKA (reference sequence). The CDR3: CSARDNTGKAFF. CDR3 sequence (DNA): TGCAGTGCTAGAGATAATACGGGAAAAGCTTTCTTT.

The sample holds a few counts of this clonotype. CDR3 sequence (DNA): TGTGCCAGCAGCCTTACTGGGACTAGCCGAAGCTCCTACGAGCAGTACTTC. Residues: CASSLTGTSRSSYEQYF. The chain joins TRBV9 to TRBJ2-7; 9 nucleotides align to TRBD2. The V gene's germline CDR1 is SGDLS and CDR2 YYNGEE. The CDR3 covers 17 residues. With V trimmed by 4 bases and J by 0 bases, 11 bases remained unmatched.

This clonotype has only a few counts. The V gene is TRBV29-1, the J gene TRBJ1-1, with D uncertain. CDR3 length: 12 residues. Germline V gene sequence: CDR1 SQVTM, CDR2 ANQGSEA. Between the trimmed V and J ends, which lost 0 bases and 4 bases, there was a span of 6 bases. The CDR3 nucleotides read TGCAGCGTTGAAGAAGTGGGCACTGAAGCTTTCTTT. Its translation: CSVEEVGTEAFF.

V and J are TRBV6-2 or TRBV6-3 and TRBJ2-2; the match to TRBD2 covers 7 bases. This CDR3 has 16 residues. The V gene's germline CDR1 is MNHEY and CDR2 SVGEGT. The V gene end was trimmed by 2 bases and the J gene end by 0 bases; junction bases not matched to a gene: 3. The CDR3 reads CASSYLGGTNTGELFF. CDR3 nucleotides: TGTGCCAGCAGTTACCTCGGGGGGACGAACACCGGGGAGCTGTTTTTT.

The rearrangement uses TRBV4-1 and TRBJ1-4; 7 bases fit TRBD1. The V gene end was trimmed by 1 base and the J gene end by 6 bases; junction bases not matched to a gene: 11. The CDR3 has 17 amino acids. CDR1 and CDR2 (germline): MGHRA, YSYEKL. CDR3 in amino acids: CASSQGPQDRRDEKLFF. The CDR3 DNA reads as TGCGCCAGCAGCCAAGGGCCCCAGGACAGGCGGGATGAAAAACTGTTTTTT.

This clonotype was seen a handful of times. The CDR3 DNA reads as TGTGCCAGCAGCTTAGCGCGGCTGGGGGTTCTCTACGAGCAGTACTTC. Translation: CASSLARLGVLYEQYF. The chain couples TRBV7-8 to TRBJ2-7; the D call may be TRBD1 or TRBD2 (5 bases each). CDR3 size: 16 residues. The germline V gene has CDR1 SGHVS and CDR2 FQNEAQ. V lost 0 bases and J lost 3, with 15 bases in between. Full variable domain (rest looked up from reference TRBV7-8 and TRBJ2-7): GAGVSQSPRYKVAKRGQDVALRCDPISGHVSLFWYQQALGQGPEFLTYFQNEAQLDKSGLPSDRFFAERPEGSVSTLKIQRTQQEDSAVYLCASSLARLGVLYEQYFGPGTRLTVT.

Only a few counts were recorded for this clonotype. The chain recombines TRBV12-3 or TRBV12-4 with TRBJ2-2; possible D gene TRBD1, 6 bases. Deletions cut 4 bases from V and 10 bases from J, with 19 bases between. The CDR3 contains 15 residues. CDR3 sequence: CASSSNLQGPEELFF. CDR3 bases: TGTGCCAGCAGTTCGAACCTACAGGGTCCCGAGGAGCTGTTTTTT.

This clonotype occurred many times. The rearrangement links TRBV28 to TRBJ2-7; D possibly matches TRBD1 or TRBD2 (6 bases each). Deletions cut 6 bases from V and 1 base from J, with 13 bases between. The CDR3 has 14 residues. Germline V gene lookup returns CDR1 MDHEN and CDR2 SYDVKM. CDR3 sequence: CASRVEGGSYEQYF. As DNA, the CDR3 is TGTGCCAGCAGGGTCGAAGGGGGGTCCTACGAGCAGTACTTC.

This clonotype occurred many times. The chain joins TRBV2 to TRBJ2-2; D is undetermined. CDR1 is SNHLY, CDR2 FYNNEI, per germline. Trimming left V 1 base short and J 1 base short, with 4 bases between. This CDR3 comprises 14 residues. CDR3 residues: CASSEGRNTGELFF. The CDR3 coding sequence is TGTGCCAGCAGTGAAGGCAGGAACACCGGGGAGCTGTTTTTT.